This TCR beta chain derives from a study of STAT5B mutations in CD4+ large granular lymphocyte leukemia. Original data processing: Productive clonotypes were detectable down to 2.59 x 10-5 frequency. The assay was immunoSEQ multiplex PCR, and TCRdb's table has in-frame clones only and misses some. V and J calls and clone size are as listed in that table; D and trimming were resolved from the DNA. The sample contains 40,000 to 45,000 clones, roughly 81% of which appear only once. Broader study findings: 8/27 top patient clones versus 2/35 control clones were TRBV06-family. No patients shared main leukemic clonotypes, though less than 30% appeared at low frequency elsewhere.

Of note for this clone: Its antigen is not known.

This CDR3 comprises 13 residues. V lost 6 bases and J lost 9, with 17 bases in between. The V gene's germline CDR1 is MNHNS and CDR2 SASEGT. The receptor comes from a human donor in good health. The sequencing input was CD4+ T cells from blood buffy coats. The chain joins TRBV6-1 to TRBJ2-5; D possibly matches TRBD1 or TRBD2 (6 bases each). The DNA of the CDR3 is TGTGCCAGCAGCCAAGGGGGGCAATCGGCCCAGTACTTC. Translating gives CASSQGGQSAQYF.